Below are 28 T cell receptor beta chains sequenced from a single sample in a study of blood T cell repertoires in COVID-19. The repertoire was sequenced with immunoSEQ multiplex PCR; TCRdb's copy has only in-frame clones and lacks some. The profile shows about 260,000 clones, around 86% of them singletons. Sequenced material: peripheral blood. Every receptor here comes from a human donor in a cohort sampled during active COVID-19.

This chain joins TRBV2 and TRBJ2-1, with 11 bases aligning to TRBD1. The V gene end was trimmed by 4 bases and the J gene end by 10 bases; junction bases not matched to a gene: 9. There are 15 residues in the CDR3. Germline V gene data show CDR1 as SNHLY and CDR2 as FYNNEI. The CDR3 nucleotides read TGTGCCAGCAGTGGAGGACAGGGGGCTCTAGGAGAGCAGTTCTTC. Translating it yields CASSGGQGALGEQFF.

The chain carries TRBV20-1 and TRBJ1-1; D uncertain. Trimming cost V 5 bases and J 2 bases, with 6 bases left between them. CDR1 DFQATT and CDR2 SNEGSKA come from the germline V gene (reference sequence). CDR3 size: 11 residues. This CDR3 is CSAQINTEAFF. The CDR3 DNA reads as TGCAGTGCTCAAATTAACACTGAAGCTTTCTTT.

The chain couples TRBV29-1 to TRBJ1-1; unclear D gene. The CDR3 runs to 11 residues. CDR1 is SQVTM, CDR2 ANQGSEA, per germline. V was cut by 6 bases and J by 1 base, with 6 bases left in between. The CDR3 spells CSVRANTEAFF. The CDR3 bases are TGCAGCGTGCGGGCGAACACTGAAGCTTTCTTT.

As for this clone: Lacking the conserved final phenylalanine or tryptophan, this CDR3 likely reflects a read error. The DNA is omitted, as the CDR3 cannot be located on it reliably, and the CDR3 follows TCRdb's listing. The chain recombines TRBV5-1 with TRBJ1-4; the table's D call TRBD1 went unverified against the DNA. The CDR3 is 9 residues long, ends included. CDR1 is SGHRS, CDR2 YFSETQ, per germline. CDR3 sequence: CASSSRQGG.

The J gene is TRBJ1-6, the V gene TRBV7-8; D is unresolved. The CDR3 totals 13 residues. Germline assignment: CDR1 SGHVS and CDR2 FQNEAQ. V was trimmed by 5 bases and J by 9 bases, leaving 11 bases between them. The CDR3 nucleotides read TGTGCCAGCAGCCCAAGAGCAGGTTCACCCCTCCACTTT. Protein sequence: CASSPRAGSPLHF.

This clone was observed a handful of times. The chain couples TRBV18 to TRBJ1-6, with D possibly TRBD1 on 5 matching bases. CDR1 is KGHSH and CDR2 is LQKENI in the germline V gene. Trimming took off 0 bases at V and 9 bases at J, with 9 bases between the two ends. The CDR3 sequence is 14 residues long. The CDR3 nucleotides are TGTGCCAGCTCACCACCAGGGGATGGTTCACCCCTCCACTTT. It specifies CASSPPGDGSPLHF.

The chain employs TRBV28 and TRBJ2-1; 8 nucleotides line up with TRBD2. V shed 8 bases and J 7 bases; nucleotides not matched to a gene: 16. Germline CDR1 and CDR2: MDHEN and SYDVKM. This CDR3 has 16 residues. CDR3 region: CASEPGGGRSTNEQFF. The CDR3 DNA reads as TGTGCCAGCGAACCGGGGGGCGGGAGGTCAACAAATGAGCAGTTCTTC.

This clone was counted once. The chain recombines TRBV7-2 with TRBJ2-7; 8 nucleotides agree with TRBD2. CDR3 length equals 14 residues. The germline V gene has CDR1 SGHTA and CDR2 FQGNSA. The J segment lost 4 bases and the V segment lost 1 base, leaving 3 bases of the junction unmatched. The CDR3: CASSLESSGYEQYF. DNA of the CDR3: TGTGCCAGCAGCTTAGAGTCTAGCGGGTACGAGCAGTACTTC. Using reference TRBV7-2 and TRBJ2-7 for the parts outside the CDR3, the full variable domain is GAGVSQSPSNKVTEKGKDVELRCDPISGHTALYWYRQSLGQGLEFLIYFQGNSAPDKSGLPSDRFSAERTGGSVSTLTIQRTQQEDSAVYLCASSLESSGYEQYFGPGTRLTVT.

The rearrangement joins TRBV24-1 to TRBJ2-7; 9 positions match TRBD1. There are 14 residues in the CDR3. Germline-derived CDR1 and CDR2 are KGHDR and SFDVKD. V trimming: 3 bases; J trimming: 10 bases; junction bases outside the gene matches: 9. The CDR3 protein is CATSDDLGTGKQYF. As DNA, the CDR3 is TGTGCCACCAGTGATGACCTAGGGACAGGGAAACAGTACTTC.

This CDR3 is CASSQDRGVAGSTDTQYF. The DNA for the CDR3 is TGTGCCAGCAGCCAAGATCGGGGGGTAGCAGGGAGCACAGATACGCAGTATTTT. This chain links TRBV3-1 (or the pseudogene TRBV3-2) with TRBJ2-3; 7 bases line up with TRBD2. The CDR3 is made up of 18 amino acids. V lost 0 bases, J lost 0 bases, and 9 bases stayed unmatched. Germline V gene lookup returns CDR1 LGHDT and CDR2 YNNKEL (reference sequence).

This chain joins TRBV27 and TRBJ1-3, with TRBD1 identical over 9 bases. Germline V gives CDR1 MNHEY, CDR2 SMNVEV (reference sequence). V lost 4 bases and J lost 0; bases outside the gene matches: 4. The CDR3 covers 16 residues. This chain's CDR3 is CASSSGQGHSGNTIYF. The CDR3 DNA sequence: TGTGCCAGCAGTTCGGGACAGGGACACTCTGGAAACACCATATATTTT.

The CDR3 region is CASSIDRVLGEQYF. CDR3 in DNA: TGTGCCAGTAGTATCGACAGGGTTTTGGGTGAGCAGTACTTC. The chain recombines TRBV19 with TRBJ2-7; the match to TRBD1 covers 7 bases. Unmatched junction bases numbered 9, after V lost 3 bases and J lost 7 bases. Per the germline V gene, CDR1 is LNHDA and CDR2 is SQIVND (reference sequence). The CDR3 is 14 amino acids.

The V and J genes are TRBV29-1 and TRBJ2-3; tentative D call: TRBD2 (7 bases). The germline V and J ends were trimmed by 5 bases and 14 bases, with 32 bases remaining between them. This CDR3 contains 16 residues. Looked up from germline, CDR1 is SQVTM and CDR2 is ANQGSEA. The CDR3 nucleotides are TGCAGCGTTCATAGGTCCACCGGGGGGCTCGGGTTACACGCGTATTTT. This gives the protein CSVHRSTGGLGLHAYF.

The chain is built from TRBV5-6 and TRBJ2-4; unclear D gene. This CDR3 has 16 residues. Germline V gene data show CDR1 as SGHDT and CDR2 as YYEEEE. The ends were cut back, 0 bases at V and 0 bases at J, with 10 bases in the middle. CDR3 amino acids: CASSLGQSLAKNIQYF. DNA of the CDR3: TGTGCCAGCAGCTTGGGGCAGTCTTTAGCCAAAAACATTCAGTACTTC.

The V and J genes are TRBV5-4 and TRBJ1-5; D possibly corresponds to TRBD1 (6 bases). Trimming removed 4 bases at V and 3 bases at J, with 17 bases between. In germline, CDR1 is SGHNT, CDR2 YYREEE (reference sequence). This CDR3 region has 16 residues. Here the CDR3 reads CASSRGQPGTNQPQHF. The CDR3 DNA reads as TGTGCCAGCAGCAGAGGACAGCCCGGCACCAATCAGCCCCAGCATTTT. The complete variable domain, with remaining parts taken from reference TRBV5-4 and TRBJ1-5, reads ETGVTQSPTHLIKTRGQQVTLRCSSQSGHNTVSWYQQALGQGPQFIFQYYREEENGRGNFPPRFSGLQFPNYSSELNVNALELDDSALYLCASSRGQPGTNQPQHFGDGTRLSIL.

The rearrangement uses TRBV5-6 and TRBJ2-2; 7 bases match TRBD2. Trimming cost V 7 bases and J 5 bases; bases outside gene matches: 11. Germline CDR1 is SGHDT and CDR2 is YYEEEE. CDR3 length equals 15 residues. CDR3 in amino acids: CASAPASGVTGELFF. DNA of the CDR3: TGTGCCAGCGCCCCAGCTAGCGGAGTGACCGGGGAGCTGTTTTTT.

CDR3 nucleotides: TGCAGCGTTCTAGCGGGGACCTACGAGCAGTACTTC. Amino acids: CSVLAGTYEQYF. The chain links TRBV29-1 to TRBJ2-7, with TRBD2 matching over 9 bases. There are 12 residues in the CDR3. The J segment lost 2 bases and the V segment lost 5 bases, leaving 1 base of the junction unmatched. Germline CDR1 SQVTM, CDR2 ANQGSEA.

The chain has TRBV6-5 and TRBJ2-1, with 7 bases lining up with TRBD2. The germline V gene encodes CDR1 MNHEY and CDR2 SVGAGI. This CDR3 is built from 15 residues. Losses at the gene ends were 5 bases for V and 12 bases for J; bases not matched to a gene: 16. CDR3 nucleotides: TGTGCCAGCAGTCAGGGACTAAGAGAAGTCCAGCGGCAGTTCTTC. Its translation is CASSQGLREVQRQFF.

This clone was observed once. In nucleotides, the CDR3 is TGTGCCACCCAGGGGGCAGGGATGGGGGAGACCCAGTACTTC. This codes for CATQGAGMGETQYF. The chain has TRBV24-1 and TRBJ2-5; TRBD1 aligns across 8 bases. Trimming removed 9 bases from V and 5 bases from J; junction bases left unmatched: 10. The length of the CDR3 is 14 residues. Germline V gene data show CDR1 as KGHDR and CDR2 as SFDVKD.

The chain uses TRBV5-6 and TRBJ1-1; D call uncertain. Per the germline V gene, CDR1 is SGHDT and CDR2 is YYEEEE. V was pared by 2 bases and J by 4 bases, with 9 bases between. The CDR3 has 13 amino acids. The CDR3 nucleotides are TGTGCCAGCAGCTTTGTTGGGAGCACTGAAGCTTTCTTT. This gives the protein CASSFVGSTEAFF.

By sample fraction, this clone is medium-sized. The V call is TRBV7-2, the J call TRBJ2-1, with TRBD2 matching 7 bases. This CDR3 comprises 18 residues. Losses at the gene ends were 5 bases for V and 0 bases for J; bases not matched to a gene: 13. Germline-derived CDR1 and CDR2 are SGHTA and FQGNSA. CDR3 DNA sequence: TGTGCCAGCAGCGGGGCCTCGGGGGGAGGGCCCTCCTACAATGAGCAGTTCTTC. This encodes CASSGASGGGPSYNEQFF.

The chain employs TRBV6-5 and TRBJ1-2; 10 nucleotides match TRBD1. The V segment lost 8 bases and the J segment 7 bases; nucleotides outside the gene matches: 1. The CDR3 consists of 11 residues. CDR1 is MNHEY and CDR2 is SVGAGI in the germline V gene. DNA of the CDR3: TGTGCCAGCCGGGACAGGGGTGGCTACACCTTC. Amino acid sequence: CASRDRGGYTF.

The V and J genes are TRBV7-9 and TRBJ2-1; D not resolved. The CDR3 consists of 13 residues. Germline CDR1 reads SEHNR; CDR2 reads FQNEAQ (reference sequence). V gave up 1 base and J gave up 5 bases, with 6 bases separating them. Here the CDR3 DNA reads TGTGCCAGCAGCTTAGAGAGAAACAATGAGCAGTTCTTC. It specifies CASSLERNNEQFF. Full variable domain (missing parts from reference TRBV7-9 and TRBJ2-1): DTGVSQNPRHKITKRGQNVTFRCDPISEHNRLYWYRQTLGQGPEFLTYFQNEAQLEKSRLLSDRFSAERPKGSFSTLEIQRTEQGDSAMYLCASSLERNNEQFFGPGTRLTVL.

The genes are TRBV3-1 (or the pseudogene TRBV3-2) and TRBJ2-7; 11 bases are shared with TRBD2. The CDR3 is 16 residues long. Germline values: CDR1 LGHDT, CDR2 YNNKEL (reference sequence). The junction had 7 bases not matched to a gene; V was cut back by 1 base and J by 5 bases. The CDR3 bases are TGTGCCAGCAGCCAAGTCCTAGCGGGAGGTTATGACGAGCAGTACTTC. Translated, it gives CASSQVLAGGYDEQYF.

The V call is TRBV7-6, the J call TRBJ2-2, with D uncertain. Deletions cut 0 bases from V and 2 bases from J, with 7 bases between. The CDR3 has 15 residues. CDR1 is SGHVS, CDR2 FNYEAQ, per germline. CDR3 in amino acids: CASSLAVTNTGELFF. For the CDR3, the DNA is TGTGCCAGCAGCTTAGCTGTCACAAACACCGGGGAGCTGTTTTTT.

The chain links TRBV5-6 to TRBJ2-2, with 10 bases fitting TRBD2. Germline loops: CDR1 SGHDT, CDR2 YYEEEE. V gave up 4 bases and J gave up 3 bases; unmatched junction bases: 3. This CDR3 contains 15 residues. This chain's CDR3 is CASSPSGRDTGELFF. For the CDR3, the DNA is TGTGCCAGCAGCCCAAGCGGGAGGGACACCGGGGAGCTGTTTTTT.

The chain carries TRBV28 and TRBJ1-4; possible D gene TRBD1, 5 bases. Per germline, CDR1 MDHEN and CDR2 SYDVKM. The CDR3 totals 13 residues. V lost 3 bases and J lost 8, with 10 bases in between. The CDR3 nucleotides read TGTGCCAGCAGTTTGCCAGGGTACGAAAAACTGTTTTTT. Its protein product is CASSLPGYEKLFF.

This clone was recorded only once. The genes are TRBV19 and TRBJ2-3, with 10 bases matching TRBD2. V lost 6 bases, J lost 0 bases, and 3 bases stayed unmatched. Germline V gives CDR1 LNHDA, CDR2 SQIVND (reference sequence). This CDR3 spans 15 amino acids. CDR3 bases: TGTGCCAGTAGCCAGACTAGCGGGAGCACAGATACGCAGTATTTT. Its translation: CASSQTSGSTDTQYF.